A single sample gave rise to the 25 T cell receptor beta chains below, sequenced in a study of OX40 agonist ivuxolimab in advanced cancers. Profiled with immunoSEQ multiplex PCR; TCRdb holds only in-frame clones, not every one. This sample has tens of thousands of clones; 70% to 90% occur once, and the top ten carry roughly 2.1%. Source: CD4+ or CD8+ T cells sorted from blood, taken in a trial of the OX40 agonist ivuxolimab. Source of these receptors: an adult with an advanced solid tumor such as melanoma, head and neck, liver or kidney cancer.

The rearrangement joins TRBV5-1 to TRBJ1-1, with D possibly being TRBD1 (6 bases). CDR1 and CDR2 (germline): SGHRS, YFSETQ. Trimming shortened V by 4 bases and J by 2 bases, and 15 bases separated the two germline ends. CDR3 length: 15 residues. The CDR3 nucleotides read TGCGCCAGCAGCGGGGGGCGCTGGGGAAACACTGAAGCTTTCTTT. Residues: CASSGGRWGNTEAFF.

This rearrangement joins TRBV28 to TRBJ1-1; D gene unclear. Germline CDR1 MDHEN, CDR2 SYDVKM. The V end was cut by 6 bases, the J end by 1 base, with 9 bases between. This CDR3 is 13 amino acids long. CDR3 residues: CASSDLPNTEAFF. The DNA for the CDR3 is TGTGCCAGCAGCGATTTACCGAACACTGAAGCTTTCTTT.

The chain carries TRBV2 and TRBJ2-1, with D perhaps TRBD1 (6 bases). V was trimmed by 2 bases and J by 5 bases, leaving 7 bases between them. Germline CDR1 reads SNHLY; CDR2 reads FYNNEI. The CDR3 is 13 amino acids. In nucleotides, the CDR3 is TGTGCCAGCAGTGAACACAGGGACAATGAGCAGTTCTTC. It encodes CASSEHRDNEQFF.

This clone has more than one count but fewer than ten. This rearrangement joins TRBV2 to TRBJ2-2; D not resolved. V lost 3 bases and J 4 bases, leaving 6 bases between the germline ends. The CDR3 runs to 13 residues. Germline V CDR1 and CDR2: SNHLY, FYNNEI. The CDR3 DNA reads TGTGCCAGCAGTGAGGTTTCCACCGGGGAGCTGTTTTTT. Protein: CASSEVSTGELFF.

The chain employs TRBV2 and TRBJ2-3; possibly TRBD2 for D (5 bases). Trimming took 8 bases from V and 5 from J, leaving 11 bases between them. The CDR3 extends over 12 amino acids. CDR1 is SNHLY and CDR2 is FYNNEI in the germline V gene. The CDR3 is CASGSGVDTQYF. The DNA of the CDR3 is TGTGCCAGCGGGAGCGGTGTAGATACGCAGTATTTT.

The rearrangement uses TRBV7-9 and TRBJ2-2; 9 positions agree with TRBD2. CDR3 length: 14 amino acids. The germline gives CDR1 SEHNR, CDR2 FQNEAQ (reference sequence). J lost 5 bases, V lost 2 bases, and 0 bases had no gene match. CDR3 DNA: TGTGCCAGCAGCTTACTAGCGGGAACCGGGGAGCTGTTTTTT. Protein: CASSLLAGTGELFF.

CDR3: CASSVDGSSDTQYF. DNA for the CDR3: TGTGCCAGCAGCGTAGACGGGAGTTCAGATACGCAGTATTTT. The V gene is TRBV9, the J gene TRBJ2-3, with D possibly being TRBD2 (6 bases). In germline, CDR1 is SGDLS, CDR2 YYNGEE. The CDR3 loop spans 14 amino acids. V was shortened by 0 bases and J by 4 bases, with 9 bases between the two germline ends.

The chain has TRBV10-2 and TRBJ1-5; D ambiguous. The V gene lost 5 bases and the J gene lost 0 bases, with 14 bases spanning the gap. CDR3 length: 16 amino acids. CDR1 is WSHSY, CDR2 SAAADI, per germline. The CDR3 DNA sequence: TGCGCCAGCAGTACATTGGACGGATATAGCAATCAGCCCCAGCATTTT. It yields the protein CASSTLDGYSNQPQHF.

The CDR3 nucleotides are TGCGCCAGCAGCTTGGCCGGGGATGGTGGCTACACCTTC. The encoded protein is CASSLAGDGGYTF. The chain uses TRBV5-1 and TRBJ1-2; D gene uncertain. V was trimmed by 0 bases and J by 7 bases, leaving 10 bases between them. This CDR3 is 13 amino acids long. The germline V gene encodes CDR1 SGHRS and CDR2 YFSETQ.

This rearrangement joins TRBV5-1 to TRBJ2-3; tentatively, D is TRBD1 (7 bases). The CDR3 has 16 residues. CDR1 and CDR2 from the germline V gene are SGHRS and YFSETQ. V was trimmed by 4 bases and J by 2 bases, leaving 17 bases between them. This chain's CDR3 is CASSRQGVAATDTQYF. The DNA for the CDR3 is TGCGCCAGCAGCAGACAGGGAGTAGCGGCCACAGATACGCAGTATTTT.

This clone was picked up a small number of times. The chain has TRBV7-3 and TRBJ2-5; 8 bases map to TRBD1. V was pared by 2 bases and J by 4 bases, with 0 bases of the junction left unmatched. Germline assignment: CDR1 SGHTA and CDR2 FQGTGA. The CDR3 length is 13 residues. CDR3 loop: CASSLQGAETQYF. The CDR3, as DNA: TGTGCCAGCAGCTTACAGGGGGCAGAGACCCAGTACTTC.

This clone was counted once. The chain employs TRBV11-3 and TRBJ2-1; D remains ambiguous. CDR3 length: 14 amino acids. Germline CDR1 SGHNT, CDR2 YENEEA. V lost 2 bases, J lost 9 bases, and 14 bases lay in between. CDR3 in amino acids: CASSLPVETSEQFF. The CDR3, as DNA: TGTGCCAGCAGCTTACCGGTGGAGACGAGTGAGCAGTTCTTC.

This clone was seen only a few times. CDR3 amino acids: CASSRLGPGYGYTF. CDR3 sequence (DNA): TGTGCCAGCAGTCGGTTGGGGCCGGGATATGGCTACACCTTC. V and J are TRBV2 and TRBJ1-2; TRBD1 might be the D (5 bases). The CDR3 contains 14 residues. CDR1 is SNHLY and CDR2 is FYNNEI in the germline V gene. Trimming removed 5 bases from V and 5 bases from J, with 15 bases in between.

V is TRBV11-1 and J is TRBJ2-5; 10 nucleotides line up with TRBD1. CDR1 is SGHAT and CDR2 is FQDESV in the germline V gene (reference sequence). The trim removed 5 bases at V and 5 bases at J, leaving 8 bases unmatched. The CDR3 loop spans 15 amino acids. Here the CDR3 reads CASSTGTGVWETQYF. The CDR3 DNA reads as TGTGCCAGCAGCACCGGGACAGGGGTCTGGGAGACCCAGTACTTC.

CDR3 sequence (DNA): TGCGCCAGCAGCCAAGATCCAGGGAGGACTGAAGCTTTCTTT. Protein: CASSQDPGRTEAFF. The chain employs TRBV4-1 and TRBJ1-1; D may be TRBD1 (5 bases). Per germline, CDR1 MGHRA and CDR2 YSYEKL. The ends were cut back, 0 bases at V and 5 bases at J, with 10 bases in the middle. The CDR3 is 14 residues long.

V gene TRBV6-4 combines with J gene TRBJ2-3, with 7 bases fitting TRBD2. The junction had 7 bases not matched to a gene; V was cut back by 8 bases and J by 2 bases. CDR3 length equals 14 residues. Per germline, CDR1 MRHNA and CDR2 SNTAGT. The CDR3 DNA follows: TGTGCCAGCCCCTCCGGGACTATCACAGATACGCAGTATTTT. This sequence encodes CASPSGTITDTQYF.

The chain employs TRBV2 and TRBJ1-4, with 7 bases lining up with TRBD1. V lost 6 bases and J lost 8; bases outside the gene matches: 9. Germline CDR1 is SNHLY and CDR2 is FYNNEI. There are 14 residues in the CDR3. The CDR3 coding sequence is TGTGCCAGCAGGTACAACAGGGGCGCGGAAAAACTGTTTTTT. This gives the protein CASRYNRGAEKLFF.

This chain joins TRBV6-1 and TRBJ2-7; possibly TRBD2 for D (5 bases). Germline V CDR1 and CDR2: MNHNS, SASEGT. The CDR3 sequence is 14 residues long. V gave up 4 bases and J gave up 1 base, with 11 bases separating them. CDR3 sequence reads: CASSVTRRSYEQYF. DNA for the CDR3: TGTGCCAGCAGTGTGACAAGGAGGTCCTACGAGCAGTACTTC.

This clone showed up just once. This chain connects TRBV5-6 to TRBJ1-5; unclear D gene. The germline V gene has CDR1 SGHDT and CDR2 YYEEEE. V was pared by 4 bases and J by 3 bases, with 14 bases between. The CDR3 extends over 15 amino acids. DNA for the CDR3: TGTGCCAGCAGCCAGATGGAGACTAACAATCAGCCCCAGCATTTT. It specifies CASSQMETNNQPQHF.

The rearrangement uses TRBV10-1 and TRBJ1-2; 12 positions agree with TRBD1. Germline assignment: CDR1 WNHNN and CDR2 SYGVQD (reference sequence). The CDR3 runs 16 residues. With 7 bases clipped from V and 4 bases from J, the junction kept 10 bases outside the gene matches. The CDR3, as DNA: TGCGCCAGCATCCGGGACAGGGGGCGCGGGTGCTATGGCTACACCTTC. Translated, it gives CASIRDRGRGCYGYTF.

The chain carries TRBV14 and TRBJ2-7; D may be TRBD2 (6 bases). This CDR3 contains 15 residues. Deletions cut 6 bases from V and 2 bases from J, with 17 bases between. The germline V gene has CDR1 SGHDN and CDR2 FVKESK. For the CDR3, the DNA is TGTGCCAGCAGACTATCCGGGACTGGGGCCTACGAGCAGTACTTC. Translated: CASRLSGTGAYEQYF.

The CDR3 coding sequence is TGTGCCAGCAGTGTCGACAGGGCCGCAAAACTGTTTTTT. It yields the protein CASSVDRAAKLFF. The chain couples TRBV2 to TRBJ1-4; 7 bases are shared with TRBD1. CDR1 is SNHLY, CDR2 FYNNEI, per germline. CDR3 length equals 13 residues. The V segment lost 4 bases and the J segment 10 bases; nucleotides outside the gene matches: 6.

This chain connects TRBV2 to TRBJ1-5, with 10 bases fitting TRBD1. V was pared by 8 bases and J by 3 bases, with 1 base of the junction left unmatched. The CDR3 spans 13 residues. The V gene's germline CDR1 is SNHLY and CDR2 FYNNEI. Here the CDR3 DNA reads TGTGCCAGCGACAGGGGGCTCAATCAGCCCCAGCATTTT. As protein: CASDRGLNQPQHF.

The chain is built from TRBV11-3 and TRBJ2-7; tentative D call: TRBD1 (6 bases). The CDR3 has 15 amino acids. Per the germline V gene, CDR1 is SGHNT and CDR2 is YENEEA. Deletions cut 1 base from V and 0 bases from J, with 10 bases between. CDR3 sequence (DNA): TGTGCCAGCAGCTTAGGCCAGGGGAACTCCTACGAGCAGTACTTC. It translates to CASSLGQGNSYEQYF.

This clone was found once. This CDR3 reads CASSQWTGNQPQHF. The CDR3 nucleotides read TGTGCCAGCAGTCAATGGACAGGCAATCAGCCCCAGCATTTT. The rearrangement joins TRBV28 to TRBJ1-5; possible D gene TRBD1, 6 bases. CDR1 MDHEN and CDR2 SYDVKM come from the germline V gene. V was shortened by 5 bases and J by 2 bases, with 10 bases between the two germline ends. CDR3 size: 14 residues.